Listed below are T cell receptor beta chains from one sample, sequenced in a study of blood T cell repertoires in COVID-19. Repertoires were generated with immunoSEQ multiplex PCR, while TCRdb's copy carries only in-frame clones and drops some. This sample carries some 220,000 clones, approximately 91% of them seen once, and the ten largest clones take 0.83%. The sample consisted of peripheral blood. These receptors were collected from a man aged 25 to 40 with COVID-19, enrolled during active disease. Both conserved end residues are part of each CDR3. The order of the fields is D gene, CDR3 length, J gene, V gene, clone size, CDR3 DNA, CDR3 protein. The D gene is left open where the match is weak. Rows give clone size only sometimes, using once, few, many, or a class for an expanded clone.

D: NA; length: 16; J: TRBJ1-4; V: TRBV3-1/TRBV3-2; size: NA; DNA: TGTGCCAGCAGCAGCATTCCGGGACAAAGGAACGAAAAACTGTTTTTT; CDR3: CASSSIPGQRNEKLFF
D: NA; length: 14; J: TRBJ2-7; V: TRBV4-1; size: few; DNA: TGCGCCAGCAGCCGAGGAGGGTCAAACTACGAGCAGTACTTC; CDR3: CASSRGGSNYEQYF
D: NA; length: 13; J: TRBJ2-2; V: TRBV2; size: NA; DNA: TGTGCCAGCCTAGCGTCGAACACCGGGGAGCTGTTTTTT; CDR3: CASLASNTGELFF
D: NA; length: 14; J: TRBJ2-3; V: TRBV6-5; size: NA; DNA: TGTGCCAGCAGTCAGGAGGGTAGGACAGATACGCAGTATTTT; CDR3: CASSQEGRTDTQYF
D: TRBD2; length: 15; J: TRBJ2-1; V: TRBV5-1; size: NA; DNA: TGCGCCAGCAGTACCGGGACTAGCGTAGTCGGTGAGCAGTTCTTC; CDR3: CASSTGTSVVGEQFF
D: TRBD2; length: 15; J: TRBJ2-7; V: TRBV2; size: NA; DNA: TGTGCCAGCAGTGACAGCCGGGACTATGCCTACGAGCAGTACTTC; CDR3: CASSDSRDYAYEQYF
D: TRBD1; length: 17; J: TRBJ1-5; V: TRBV28; size: NA; DNA: TGTGCCAGCAGTCAGGCCGGGACAGGGATGGTTGGGAAGCCCCAGCATTTT; CDR3: CASSQAGTGMVGKPQHF
D: TRBD1; length: 15; J: TRBJ1-1; V: TRBV10-3; size: NA; DNA: TGTGCCATCAGTGAGTATGGACAGGGGAACACTGAAGCTTTCTTT; CDR3: CAISEYGQGNTEAFF
D: NA; length: 14; J: TRBJ1-3; V: TRBV2; size: NA; DNA: TGTGCCAGCAGTGTTCTGAGCTCTGGAAACACCATATATTTT; CDR3: CASSVLSSGNTIYF
D: NA; length: 12; J: TRBJ1-2; V: TRBV7-5; size: NA; DNA: TGTGTCAGAAGCGGGACTTTGGGTGGCTACACCTTC; CDR3: CVRSGTLGGYTF
D: TRBD1; length: 16; J: TRBJ1-4; V: TRBV4-2; size: NA; DNA: TGTGCCAGCAGCGAAGGACAGGGGACAACTAATGAAAAACTGTTTTTT; CDR3: CASSEGQGTTNEKLFF
D: NA; length: 13; J: TRBJ1-5; V: TRBV7-9; size: NA; DNA: TGTGCCAGCAGCTTGAGGGTCAATCAGCCCCAGCATTTT; CDR3: CASSLRVNQPQHF
D: NA; length: 14; J: TRBJ2-3; V: TRBV6-4; size: once; DNA: TGTGCCAGCAGTGACTCGGGACGCAGGGGCACGCAGTATTTT; CDR3: CASSDSGRRGTQYF
D: TRBD1; length: 15; J: TRBJ1-3; V: TRBV2; size: NA; DNA: TGTGCCAGCAGTGTCGACAGGGCCACTGGAAACACCATATATTTT; CDR3: CASSVDRATGNTIYF
D: TRBD2; length: 21; J: TRBJ2-4; V: TRBV3-1/TRBV3-2; size: NA; DNA: TGTGCCAGCAGCCAAGATGTCGAGCGGGGGGGATCACTGGTAGCCAAAAACATTCAGTACTTC; CDR3: CASSQDVERGGSLVAKNIQYF
D: NA; length: 15; J: TRBJ1-5; V: TRBV19; size: NA; DNA: TGTGCCAGTAGTGACTCCGAGGGGGTCAATCAGCCCCAGCATTTT; CDR3: CASSDSEGVNQPQHF
D: TRBD1; length: 14; J: TRBJ1-3; V: TRBV3-1/TRBV3-2; size: NA; DNA: TGTGCCAGCAGCCATGACGACAGGGGGGACACCATATATTTT; CDR3: CASSHDDRGDTIYF
D: TRBD1; length: 14; J: TRBJ1-5; V: TRBV19; size: few; DNA: TGTGCCAGTAGTATGGGACAGGGCAATCAGCCCCAGCATTTT; CDR3: CASSMGQGNQPQHF
D: NA; length: 13; J: TRBJ1-1; V: TRBV11-2; size: NA; DNA: TGTGCCAGCAGCTTAGTTTGGCAAGATGAAGCTTTCTTT; CDR3: CASSLVWQDEAFF
D: TRBD1; length: 17; J: TRBJ1-2; V: TRBV5-4; size: NA; DNA: TGTGCCAGCAGCTTCCCCGGGACAGGGCTTCCTACAGATGGCTACACCTTC; CDR3: CASSFPGTGLPTDGYTF
D: TRBD1; length: 15; J: TRBJ1-2; V: TRBV9; size: NA; DNA: TGTGCCAGCAGCGTATCGGACAGGGCTTTATATGGCTACACCTTC; CDR3: CASSVSDRALYGYTF
D: TRBD1; length: 14; J: TRBJ2-7; V: TRBV6-5; size: NA; DNA: TGTGCCAGCCTCAAGTCGGGACAGGGCAACGAGCAGTACTTC; CDR3: CASLKSGQGNEQYF
D: NA; length: 14; J: TRBJ1-2; V: TRBV14; size: NA; DNA: TGTGCCAGCAGCCAAGACGAGGGCTACTATGGCTACACCTTC; CDR3: CASSQDEGYYGYTF
D: NA; length: 17; J: TRBJ1-1; V: TRBV7-9; size: NA; DNA: TGTGCCAGCAGCTTACAGGGGCAGGGATCGGGGAACACTGAAGCTTTCTTT; CDR3: CASSLQGQGSGNTEAFF
D: TRBD1; length: 16; J: TRBJ1-2; V: TRBV14; size: NA; DNA: TGTGCCAGCAGCCAGAGCAGGGGGATTCCTAACTATGGCTACACCTTC; CDR3: CASSQSRGIPNYGYTF
D: TRBD1; length: 15; J: TRBJ1-1; V: TRBV6-5; size: NA; DNA: TGTGCCAGCAGTTATCCGGGACAGGGGACCACTGAAGCTTTCTTT; CDR3: CASSYPGQGTTEAFF
D: TRBD1; length: 14; J: TRBJ2-5; V: TRBV5-1; size: NA; DNA: TGCGCCAGCAGCCCCGGGACAGGGAAAGAGACCCAGTACTTC; CDR3: CASSPGTGKETQYF